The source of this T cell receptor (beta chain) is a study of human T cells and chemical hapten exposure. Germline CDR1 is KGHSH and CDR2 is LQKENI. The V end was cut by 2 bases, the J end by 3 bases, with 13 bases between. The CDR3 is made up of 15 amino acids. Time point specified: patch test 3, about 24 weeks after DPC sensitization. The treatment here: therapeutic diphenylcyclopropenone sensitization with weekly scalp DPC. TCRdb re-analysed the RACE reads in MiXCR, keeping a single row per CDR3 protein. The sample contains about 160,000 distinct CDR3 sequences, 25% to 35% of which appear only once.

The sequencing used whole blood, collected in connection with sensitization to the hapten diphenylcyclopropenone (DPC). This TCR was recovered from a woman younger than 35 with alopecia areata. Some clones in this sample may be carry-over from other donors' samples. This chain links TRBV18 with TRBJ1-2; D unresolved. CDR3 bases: TGTGCCAGCTCACCAAATTCTGACAACGACTATGGCTACACCTTC. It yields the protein CASSPNSDNDYGYTF.